The source of this TCR beta chain is a study of cytomegalovirus exposure and HLA in healthy donors. Study-level points and caveats: TCR beta sequences reportedly predicted the HLA-A and HLA-B alleles of most subjects accurately. Researchers had no immune exposure information except CMV serostatus available.

The sample holds one count of this clone. Its target is unknown. Though probably carrying unrecorded immune exposures, donors were nominally healthy at sampling. V gave up 3 bases and J gave up 4 bases, with 10 bases separating them. Germline assignment: CDR1 SEHNR and CDR2 FQNEAQ (reference sequence). The CDR3 totals 14 residues. The primer mix had 60 Vbeta and 13 Jbeta primers. Clones were read by immunoSEQ multiplex PCR, and TCRdb kept only the in-frame ones, dropping some. The sample lists under 100,000 clones, more than 70% occurring once. The receptor comes from a man aged 35 to 55 in good health and CMV-seronegative. The sequencing input was PBMCs. The chain carries TRBV7-9 and TRBJ2-1; D call uncertain. Here the CDR3 DNA reads TGTGCCAGCAGCTTTCCGGGTCTGTACAATGAGCAGTTCTTC. Amino acid sequence: CASSFPGLYNEQFF.